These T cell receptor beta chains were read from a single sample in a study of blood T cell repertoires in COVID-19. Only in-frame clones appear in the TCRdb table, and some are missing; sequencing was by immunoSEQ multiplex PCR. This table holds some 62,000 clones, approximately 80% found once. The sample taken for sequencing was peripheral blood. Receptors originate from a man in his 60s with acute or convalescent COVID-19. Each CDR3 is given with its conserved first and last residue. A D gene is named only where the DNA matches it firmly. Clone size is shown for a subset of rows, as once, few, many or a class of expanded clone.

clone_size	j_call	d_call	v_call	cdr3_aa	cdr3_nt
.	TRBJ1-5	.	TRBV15	CATSRVGTLDQPQHF	TGTGCCACCAGCAGAGTTGGCACGCTAGATCAGCCCCAGCATTTT
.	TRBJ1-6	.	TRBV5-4	CASSPRDGKNSPLHF	TGTGCCAGCAGCCCGCGGGACGGCAAAAATTCACCCCTCCACTTT
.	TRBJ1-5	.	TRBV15	CATSSSGGEVQHF	TGTGCCACCAGCAGTAGTGGAGGAGAGGTCCAACATTTT
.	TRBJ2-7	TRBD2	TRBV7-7	CASSLGREGEQYF	TGTGCTAGCAGCTTAGGTCGGGAGGGCGAGCAGTACTTC
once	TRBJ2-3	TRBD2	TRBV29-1	CSVGGWGLDLSGPDTQYF	TGCAGCGTTGGAGGGTGGGGACTAGACCTATCGGGCCCAGATACGCAGTATTTT
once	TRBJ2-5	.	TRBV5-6	CASSLASVVSETQYF	TGTGCCAGCAGCTTGGCCTCAGTTGTTTCTGAGACCCAGTACTTC
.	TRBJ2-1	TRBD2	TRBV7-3	CASSLAGEGYNEQFF	TGTGCCAGCAGCTTAGCGGGAGAAGGCTACAATGAGCAGTTCTTC
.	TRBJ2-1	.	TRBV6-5	CASSYGGLSYNEQFF	TGTGCCAGCAGTTACGGGGGCTTGTCCTACAATGAGCAGTTCTTC
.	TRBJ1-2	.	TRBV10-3	CAISESGGGYTF	TGTGCCATCAGTGAGTCAGGGGGTGGCTACACCTTC
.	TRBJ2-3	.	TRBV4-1	CASSQVRSSTDTQYF	TGCGCCAGCAGCCAAGTCCGGTCTAGCACAGATACGCAGTATTTT
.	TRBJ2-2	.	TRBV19	CASSIPRGANTGELFF	TGTGCCAGTAGTATCCCCAGGGGGGCGAACACCGGGGAGCTGTTTTTT
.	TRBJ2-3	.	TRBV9	CASSVGGSTDTQYF	TGTGCCAGCAGCGTCGGCGGTAGCACAGATACGCAGTATTTT
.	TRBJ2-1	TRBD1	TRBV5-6	CASSSSLRDRAPYNEQFF	TGTGCCAGCAGCTCTTCTCTCCGGGACAGGGCGCCCTACAATGAGCAGTTCTTC
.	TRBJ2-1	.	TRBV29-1	CSGSRGSSYNEQFF	TGCAGCGGCTCTCGGGGGAGCTCCTACAATGAGCAGTTCTTC
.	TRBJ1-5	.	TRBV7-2	CASSLRAQAGQPQHF	TGTGCCAGCAGCTTGCGCGCGCAAGCAGGTCAGCCCCAGCATTTT
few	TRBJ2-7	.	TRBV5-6	CASSQGRGEQYF	TGTGCCAGCAGCCAAGGAAGAGGTGAGCAGTACTTC
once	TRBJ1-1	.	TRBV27	CASSPYSKNTEAFF	TGTGCCAGCAGTCCCTACAGCAAGAACACTGAAGCTTTCTTT
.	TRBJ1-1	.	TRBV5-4	CASSLAGKNTEAFF	TGTGCCAGCAGCTTGGCCGGGAAGAACACTGAAGCTTTCTTT
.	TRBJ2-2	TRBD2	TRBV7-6	CASSLSTSGSRTGELFF	TGTGCCAGCAGCTTATCGACTAGCGGGAGTCGGACCGGGGAGCTGTTTTTT
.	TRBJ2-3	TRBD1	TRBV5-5	CASSLDGTGVGTDTQYF	TGTGCCAGCAGCTTGGATGGGACAGGGGTCGGCACAGATACGCAGTATTTT
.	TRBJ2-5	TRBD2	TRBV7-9	CASSLTSGTRETQYF	TGTGCCAGCAGCTTAACTAGCGGGACGCGAGAGACCCAGTACTTC
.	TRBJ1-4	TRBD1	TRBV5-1	CASSPGRTGGGKLFF	TGCGCCAGCAGCCCGGGTCGTACAGGGGGCGGAAAACTGTTTTTT
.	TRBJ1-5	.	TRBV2	CASSGSTVGQGHF	TGTGCCAGCAGTGGGTCGACAGTTGGGCAGGGGCATTTT
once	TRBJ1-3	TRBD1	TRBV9	CASSPGGSSGNTIYF	TGTGCCAGCAGCCCAGGGGGCAGTTCTGGAAACACCATATATTTT
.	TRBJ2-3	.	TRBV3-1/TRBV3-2	CASSQARGRAQYF	TGTGCCAGCAGCCAAGCCAGGGGTAGGGCGCAGTATTTT
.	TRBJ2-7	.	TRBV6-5	CASSNQNSGEQYF	TGTGCCAGCAGTAACCAGAATTCGGGCGAGCAGTACTTC
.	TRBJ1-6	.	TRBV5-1	CASRIGHKDSPLHF	TGCGCCAGCAGAATAGGACACAAAGATTCACCCCTCCACTTT
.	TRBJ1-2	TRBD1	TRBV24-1	CATKSGTGPYGYTF	TGTGCCACCAAAAGCGGGACAGGTCCATATGGCTACACCTTC
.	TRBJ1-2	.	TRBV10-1	CASTGWNGYTF	TGCGCCAGCACCGGGTGGAATGGCTACACCTTC
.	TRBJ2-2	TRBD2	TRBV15	CATSGGISGSSTGELFF	TGTGCCACCAGCGGCGGAATTAGCGGGAGTTCCACCGGGGAGCTGTTTTTT
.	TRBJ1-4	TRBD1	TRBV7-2	CASSPGGLGEKLFF	TGTGCCAGCAGCCCAGGGGGCTTGGGTGAAAAACTGTTTTTT
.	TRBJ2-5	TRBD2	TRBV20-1	CSASHGTSGVRGETQYF	TGCAGTGCTAGTCATGGGACTAGCGGGGTTCGGGGAGAGACCCAGTACTTC
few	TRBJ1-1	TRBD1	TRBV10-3	CAISQTGAEDTEAFF	TGTGCCATCAGTCAAACAGGGGCCGAAGACACTGAAGCTTTCTTT
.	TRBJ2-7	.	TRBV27	CASSFDPRGSYEQYF	TGTGCCAGCAGTTTTGATCCGCGGGGATCCTACGAGCAGTACTTC
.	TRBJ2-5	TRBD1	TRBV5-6	CASSAGTGSLETQYF	TGTGCCAGCAGTGCCGGGACAGGCAGTTTAGAGACCCAGTACTTC
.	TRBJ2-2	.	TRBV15	CATSLLRSAGELFF	TGTGCCACCAGCCTCCTGAGGAGCGCCGGGGAGCTGTTTTTT
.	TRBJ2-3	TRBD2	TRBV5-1	CASSLGSGRAPTDTQYF	TGCGCCAGCAGCTTGGGTAGCGGGAGGGCCCCCACAGATACGCAGTATTTT
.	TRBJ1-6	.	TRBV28	CASSLNDQGTYNSPLHF	TGTGCCAGCAGTTTAAACGATCAGGGGACCTATAATTCACCCCTCCACTTT
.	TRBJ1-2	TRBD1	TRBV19	CASRQTGSSGYTF	TGTGCCAGTAGGCAGACAGGGTCTTCTGGCTACACCTTC
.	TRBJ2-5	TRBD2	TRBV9	CASSRGGFPETQYF	TGTGCCAGCAGCCGGGGGGGCTTCCCAGAGACCCAGTACTTC
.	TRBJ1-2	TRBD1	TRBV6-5	CASSRTGGNYGYTF	TGTGCCAGCAGTCGGACAGGGGGCAACTATGGCTACACCTTC
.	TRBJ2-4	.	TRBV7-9	CASSPPLIVAKNIQYF	TGTGCCAGCAGCCCCCCACTCATAGTGGCCAAAAACATTCAGTACTTC
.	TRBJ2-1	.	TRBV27	CASSFSETNEQFF	TGTGCCAGCAGCTTCTCGGAGACCAATGAGCAGTTCTTC
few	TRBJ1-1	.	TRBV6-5	CASSLSVYTEAFF	TGTGCCAGCAGTCTTTCCGTCTACACTGAAGCTTTCTTT
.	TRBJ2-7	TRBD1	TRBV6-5	CATVVTGTVTYEQYF	TGTGCCACCGTGGTTACCGGGACAGTCACCTACGAGCAGTACTTC
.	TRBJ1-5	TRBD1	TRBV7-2	CASSPRTGGRQPQHF	TGTGCCAGCAGCCCGAGGACAGGGGGCCGACAGCCCCAGCATTTT